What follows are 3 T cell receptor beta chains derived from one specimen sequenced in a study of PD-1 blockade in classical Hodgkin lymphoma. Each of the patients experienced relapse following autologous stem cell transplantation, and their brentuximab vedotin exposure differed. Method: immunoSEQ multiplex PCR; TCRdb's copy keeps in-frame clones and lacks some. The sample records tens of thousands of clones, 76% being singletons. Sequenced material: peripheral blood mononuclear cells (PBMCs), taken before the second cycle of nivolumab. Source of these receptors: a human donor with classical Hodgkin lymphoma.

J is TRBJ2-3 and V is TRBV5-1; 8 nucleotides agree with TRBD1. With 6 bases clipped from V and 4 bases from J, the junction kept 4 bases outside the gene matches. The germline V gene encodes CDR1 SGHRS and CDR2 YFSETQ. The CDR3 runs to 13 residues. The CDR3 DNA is TGCGCCAGCACCCTGACAGGGGCAGATACGCAGTATTTT. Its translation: CASTLTGADTQYF.

In DNA form, the CDR3 reads TGTGCCAGCAGCCTCGGGAGGGAGGAGACCCAGTACTTC. Protein product: CASSLGREETQYF. The chain uses TRBV5-4 and TRBJ2-5, with TRBD2 matching over 8 bases. Germline V lookup: CDR1 SGHNT, CDR2 YYREEE (reference sequence). This CDR3 is built from 13 residues. V gave up 4 bases and J gave up 5 bases; unmatched junction bases: 4.

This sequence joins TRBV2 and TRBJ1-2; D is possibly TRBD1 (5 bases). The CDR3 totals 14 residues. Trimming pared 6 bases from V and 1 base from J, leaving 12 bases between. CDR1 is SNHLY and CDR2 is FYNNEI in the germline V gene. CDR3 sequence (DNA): TGTGCCAGCAGGGCTCCCGGGGGTAACTATGGCTACACCTTC. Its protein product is CASRAPGGNYGYTF.